This T cell receptor (beta chain) was documented in a study of T cell responses to AZD1222 COVID-19 vaccine. Study observations and caveats: Seropositivity was recorded at baseline in only a handful of AZD1222 recipients.

Sequencing was performed with immunoSEQ multiplex PCR; in TCRdb, only in-frame clones are kept and a portion is missing. The table lists some 120,000 clones, around 90% of them singletons. Comment on this clone: No antigen is known for it.

The CDR3 is 17 amino acids. V lost 0 bases, J lost 12 bases, and 14 bases stayed unmatched. Germline lookup yields CDR1 ENHRY and CDR2 SYGVKD. The sequence was obtained from an adult in good health. The genes are TRBV10-3 and TRBJ2-1; 10 nucleotides match TRBD2. Sequences were derived from peripheral blood, sampled on day 0 of AZD1222 vaccination. CDR3 in amino acids: CAISESTASGSGNRQFF. DNA for the CDR3: TGTGCCATCAGTGAGTCGACGGCTAGCGGGAGCGGCAATAGGCAGTTCTTC.